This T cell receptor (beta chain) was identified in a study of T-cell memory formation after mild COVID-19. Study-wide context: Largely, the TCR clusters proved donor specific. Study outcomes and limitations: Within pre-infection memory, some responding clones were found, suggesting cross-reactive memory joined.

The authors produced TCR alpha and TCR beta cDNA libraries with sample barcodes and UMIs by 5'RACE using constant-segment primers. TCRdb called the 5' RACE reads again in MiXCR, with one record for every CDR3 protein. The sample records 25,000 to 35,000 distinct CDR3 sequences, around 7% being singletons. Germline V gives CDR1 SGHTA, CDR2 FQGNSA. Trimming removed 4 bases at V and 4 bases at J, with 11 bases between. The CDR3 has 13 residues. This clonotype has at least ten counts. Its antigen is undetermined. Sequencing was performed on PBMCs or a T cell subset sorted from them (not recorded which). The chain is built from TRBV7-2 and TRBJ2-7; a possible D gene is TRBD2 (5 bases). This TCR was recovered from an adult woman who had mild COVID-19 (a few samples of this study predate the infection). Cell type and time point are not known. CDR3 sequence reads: CASSSRGKYEQYF. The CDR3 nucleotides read TGTGCCAGCAGCTCCCGAGGGAAGTACGAGCAGTACTTC.